This T cell receptor (beta chain) was obtained from a study of lymphopenia after photon versus proton radiotherapy. Method: immunoSEQ multiplex PCR; TCRdb's copy keeps in-frame clones and lacks some. The sample has about 50,000 clones, about 92% seen once. The CDR3 extends over 12 amino acids. The germline V gene has CDR1 ENHRY and CDR2 SYGVKD. Trimming took off 8 bases at V and 4 bases at J, with 8 bases between the two ends. A single count supports this clone. This sample comprised peripheral blood, obtained from a patient treated with photon-based radiotherapy. The receptor was derived from a woman aged 40 to 50 with cholangiocarcinoma. The V call is TRBV10-3, the J call TRBJ1-4; the D gene is possibly TRBD1 (6 bases). The CDR3: CAIRDINEKLFF. CDR3 nucleotide sequence: TGTGCCATCCGGGACATTAATGAAAAACTGTTTTTT.